The 14 T cell receptor beta chains below were found in one sample sequenced in a study of T-cell memory formation after mild COVID-19. TCRdb analysed the 5' RACE reads with MiXCR anew, one entry per CDR3 protein. The sample includes 300,000 to 350,000 distinct CDR3 sequences, roughly a fifth seen only once; the top ten take roughly 20%. The sequenced material came from PBMCs or a T cell subset sorted from them (not recorded which). These receptors all come from a man aged 18 to 30 who had mild COVID-19 (a few samples of this study predate the infection). Cell type and time point are not known.

The chain uses TRBV30 and TRBJ2-1, with a tentative D call TRBD1 (6 bases). This CDR3 is built from 16 residues. Germline V lookup: CDR1 GTSNPN, CDR2 SVGIG (reference sequence). Trimming took off 1 base at V and 8 bases at J, with 21 bases between the two ends. The CDR3 is CAWSALDSLQRYEQFF. The CDR3 bases are TGTGCCTGGAGTGCATTGGACAGCCTCCAGAGGTATGAGCAGTTCTTC. Drawing the rest from reference TRBV30 and TRBJ2-1, the complete variable domain is SQTIHQWPATLVQPVGSPLSLECTVEGTSNPNLYWYRQAAGRGLQLLFYSVGIGQISSEVPQNLSASRPQDRQFILSSKKLLLSDSGFYLCAWSALDSLQRYEQFFGPGTRLTVL.

The chain is built from TRBV4-1 and TRBJ1-2; 7 bases are shared with TRBD1. The junction had 6 bases not matched to a gene; V was cut back by 0 bases and J by 8 bases. The CDR3 length is 14 residues. Germline V gives CDR1 MGHRA, CDR2 YSYEKL. In DNA, the CDR3 is TGCGCCAGCAGCCAAGATTTCGCAGGGGGAGGCTACACCTTC. Amino acid sequence: CASSQDFAGGGYTF.

This chain links TRBV6-5 with TRBJ2-2; the match to TRBD2 covers 10 bases. The CDR3 consists of 19 residues. Trimming removed 5 bases from V and 5 bases from J; junction bases left unmatched: 17. CDR1 is MNHEY, CDR2 SVGAGI, per germline. The CDR3 protein is CASSPLQRAGGLGTGELFF. CDR3 nucleotide sequence: TGTGCCAGCAGTCCCCTTCAGCGAGCGGGGGGGCTAGGGACCGGGGAGCTGTTTTTT.

The V and J genes are TRBV7-2 and TRBJ2-7; TRBD1 might be the D (6 bases). The germline V and J ends were trimmed by 5 bases and 4 bases, with 12 bases remaining between them. The CDR3 loop spans 13 amino acids. CDR1 SGHTA and CDR2 FQGNSA come from the germline V gene. The CDR3 DNA is TGTGCCAGCAGCCTCGGACAGATTTACGAGCAGTACGTC. The encoded protein is CASSLGQIYEQYV.

The chain links TRBV12-3 or TRBV12-4 to TRBJ1-6; the match to TRBD1 covers 8 bases. V trimming: 7 bases; J trimming: 5 bases; junction bases outside the gene matches: 7. The CDR3 is 15 amino acids. DNA for the CDR3: TGTGCCAGCACCCTCCGGGACAGGCATAATTCACCCCTCCACTTT. This sequence encodes CASTLRDRHNSPLHF.

The V and J genes are TRBV5-6 and TRBJ2-1, with 15 nucleotides matching TRBD2. V was clipped by 4 bases and J by 7 bases; unmatched bases: 3. CDR1 is SGHDT, CDR2 YYEEEE, per germline. The CDR3 is made up of 15 amino acids. CDR3 protein: CASSTGTSGGNEQFF. The CDR3, as DNA: TGTGCCAGCAGCACCGGGACTAGCGGGGGGAATGAGCAGTTCTTC.

The V gene is TRBV6-2 or TRBV6-3, the J gene TRBJ2-2; 9 bases match TRBD2. The CDR3 spans 17 residues. Unmatched junction bases numbered 9, after V lost 5 bases and J lost 2 bases. The germline V gene encodes CDR1 MNHEY and CDR2 SVGEGT. In nucleotides, the CDR3 is TGTGCCAGCAGTACGCCCCCGCGGGGGGGTAACACCGGGGAGCTGTTTTTT. Protein sequence: CASSTPPRGGNTGELFF.

This clonotype was detected only a few times. Here the CDR3 DNA reads TGTGCCAGCAGTTTTGGGGGGGCTGGGTTTCGGACCGGGGAGCTGTTTTTT. Amino acid sequence: CASSFGGAGFRTGELFF. The gene calls are TRBV12-3 or TRBV12-4 and TRBJ2-2, with a possible D match to TRBD2 (7 bases). The V end lost 3 bases, the J end lost 5 bases, and 19 bases lay between the germline ends. The length of the CDR3 is 17 residues.

This clonotype appeared a few times. J is TRBJ2-3 and V is TRBV6-5; D may be TRBD1 (6 bases). In germline, CDR1 is MNHEY, CDR2 SVGAGI. Trimming removed 6 bases from V and 0 bases from J, with 13 bases in between. The CDR3 extends over 15 amino acids. CDR3 sequence reads: CASRLQGHSTDTQYF. CDR3 in DNA: TGTGCCAGCAGATTACAGGGCCATAGCACAGATACGCAGTATTTT.

This clonotype was picked up a small number of times. The chain uses TRBV5-4 and TRBJ1-2, with D possibly being TRBD1 (6 bases). V lost 5 bases and J 5 bases, leaving 22 bases between the germline ends. The V gene's germline CDR1 is SGHNT and CDR2 YYREEE (reference sequence). This CDR3 contains 16 residues. The CDR3 nucleotides read TGTGCCAGCAGAATAGACCCAACAGGGTCATCATATGGCTACACCTTC. It specifies CASRIDPTGSSYGYTF.

This clonotype was counted between two and nine times. This chain's CDR3 is CASSRGGRENTEAFF. The CDR3 bases are TGCGCCAGCAGCCGGGGGGGCAGGGAGAACACTGAAGCTTTCTTT. The V gene is TRBV4-3, the J gene TRBJ1-1, with D perhaps TRBD1 (6 bases). The V and J ends lost 4 bases and 1 base respectively, with 13 bases between them. The CDR3 loop spans 15 amino acids. From germline, CDR1 is LGHNA and CDR2 YSLEER.

This clonotype came up many times. J is TRBJ1-6 and V is TRBV20-1; tentative D call: TRBD1 (5 bases). CDR1 is DFQATT, CDR2 SNEGSKA, per germline (reference sequence). Trimming removed 7 bases at V and 10 bases at J, with 17 bases between. This CDR3 has 13 amino acids. The CDR3 nucleotides read TGCAGTGTCAACCCAGGGAACGTCTCACCCCTCCACTTT. This codes for CSVNPGNVSPLHF.

This clonotype was counted a few times. V is TRBV5-5 and J is TRBJ2-5; TRBD2 might be the D (6 bases). V was shortened by 4 bases and J by 5 bases, with 18 bases between the two germline ends. The germline gives CDR1 SGHKS, CDR2 YYEKEE (reference sequence). The CDR3 contains 15 residues. CDR3 amino acids: CASSPRGLAYETQYF. The CDR3 coding sequence is TGTGCCAGCAGCCCTAGGGGCCTAGCGTATGAGACCCAGTACTTC.

This clonotype showed up many times. The gene calls are TRBV5-1 and TRBJ2-5, with D uncertain. The germline V and J ends were trimmed by 1 base and 7 bases, with 17 bases remaining between them. This CDR3 is built from 15 residues. Germline V gives CDR1 SGHRS, CDR2 YFSETQ. CDR3 sequence reads: CASSLNSKPPGTQYF. In DNA, the CDR3 is TGCGCCAGCAGCTTGAACAGCAAACCCCCGGGGACCCAGTACTTC.